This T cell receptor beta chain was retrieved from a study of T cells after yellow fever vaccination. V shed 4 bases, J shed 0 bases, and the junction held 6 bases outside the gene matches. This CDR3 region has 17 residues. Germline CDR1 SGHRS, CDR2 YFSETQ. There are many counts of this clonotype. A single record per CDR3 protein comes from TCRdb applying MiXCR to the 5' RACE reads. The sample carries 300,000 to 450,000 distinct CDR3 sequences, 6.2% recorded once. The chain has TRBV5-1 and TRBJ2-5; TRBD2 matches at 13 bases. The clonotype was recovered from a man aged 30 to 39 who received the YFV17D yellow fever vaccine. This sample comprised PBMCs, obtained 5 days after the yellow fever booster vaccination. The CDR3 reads CASSQGLAGSYQETQYF. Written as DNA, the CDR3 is TGCGCCAGCAGCCAGGGACTAGCGGGATCGTACCAAGAGACCCAGTACTTC.